This T cell receptor beta chain was sequenced during a study of CD8+ T cells in alopecia areata. Study-level background: Each of the treated patients was given oral tofacitinib, 5 to 10 mg twice daily, for moderate-to-severe alopecia areata. A 6-month period off drug followed tofacitinib, which lasted 6 to 18 months. General study results and limits: One nonresponder leaves baseline CD8+ expansion's link to response uncertain. Tofacitinib significantly decreased scalp clonality and expanded CD8+ clones among top 100.

Stated treatment: oral pan-JAK inhibitor, 5-10 mg twice daily. The sequencing template was cDNA reverse transcribed from extracted RNA. Produced via immunoSEQ multiplex PCR; TCRdb's table is partial and in-frame only. The sample contains some 44,000 clones, around 90% of which appear only once. The CDR3 has 15 residues. Germline CDR1 SGHTA, CDR2 FQGNSA. Trimming pared 5 bases from V and 1 base from J, leaving 12 bases between. Remarks on this clone: Antigen specificity is unknown.

The chain joins TRBV7-2 to TRBJ2-4; D is uncertain. Sequenced here: CD8+ T cells sorted from blood, sampled at week 24, from a patient treated with tofacitinib. This clonotype was sampled from a human donor with alopecia areata. The CDR3 DNA reads TGTGCCAGCAGCAAGTCGAAAAAGGCCAAAAACATTCAGTACTTC. The encoded protein is CASSKSKKAKNIQYF.